This TCR beta chain appears in the sequencing data of a study of blood T cell repertoires in COVID-19. The wider study: Sites in the United States, Italy and Spain provided acute and convalescent COVID-19 samples. T cells, B-cell-depleted T cells, or PBMCs provided the cDNA or gDNA that served as material.

CDR1 MNHEY and CDR2 SVGAGI come from the germline V gene. The V and J ends lost 7 bases and 5 bases respectively, with 12 bases between them. This CDR3 spans 13 amino acids. Per the study methods: Using reference gene primer amplification, nucleated cell counts were estimated. Method: immunoSEQ multiplex PCR; TCRdb's copy keeps in-frame clones and lacks some. That table furnishes V, J and clone size, whereas the DNA furnished D and trimming. The data contain some 70,000 clones, around 88% of them singletons. This clone was observed once. The sequence derives from a woman in her 70s with acute or convalescent COVID-19. This chain connects TRBV6-5 to TRBJ1-5; D not resolved. Sequencing used peripheral blood. CDR3 sequence: CASIQEKDQPQHF. The CDR3 coding sequence is TGTGCCAGCATTCAGGAAAAGGATCAGCCCCAGCATTTT.